The 23 T cell receptor beta chains given below trace back to one sample, sequenced in a study of monozygotic twins with inflammatory bowel disease (dated by TCRdb to the late 2010s). The library came from 5' RACE. These reads were obtained on an Illumina HiSeq 2500. TCRdb reprocessed the reads and lists each CDR3 protein sequence as a single entry, with no DNA. Per the sample table, the count is fewer than 450,000 distinct CDR3 sequences. Of the sample, 2.5% to 3% falls within the top ten clones. Sequencing was carried out using blood. The receptors stem from a human donor with ulcerative colitis or Crohn's disease, or a healthy co-twin of an affected twin (not recorded which).

The rearrangement uses TRBV5-6 and TRBJ2-7. CDR3 length equals 11 residues. The germline gives CDR1 SGHDT, CDR2 YYEEEE. CDR3 region: CASSLIDEQYF.

CDR3 in amino acids: CASSSPLGRTNTEAFF. V gene TRBV7-9 combines with J gene TRBJ1-1; lacking DNA, the TRBD1 call made by TCRdb goes unchecked. Germline V gene sequence: CDR1 SEHNR, CDR2 FQNEAQ (reference sequence). The CDR3 sequence is 16 residues long.

This rearrangement joins TRBV14 to TRBJ2-7; there is no DNA to check the TCRdb D call of TRBD1. The CDR3 is 16 residues long. Germline V gives CDR1 SGHDN, CDR2 FVKESK. This CDR3 reads CASSPQDRPSSYEQYF.

The CDR3 sequence is CASSRTITGELFF. The chain carries TRBV7-9 and TRBJ2-2. The CDR3 extends over 13 amino acids. The V gene's germline CDR1 is SEHNR and CDR2 FQNEAQ (reference sequence).

The V call is TRBV29-1, the J call TRBJ2-5; the D call of TRBD2 rests on TCRdb alone, since no DNA is present to check it. Per germline, CDR1 SQVTM and CDR2 ANQGSEA. CDR3 length: 16 amino acids. CDR3 sequence: CSAQKGLAGEQETQYF.

V and J are TRBV9 and TRBJ2-1; TCRdb returns TRBD1, unconfirmable since there is no DNA. The CDR3 spans 16 residues. The V gene's germline CDR1 is SGDLS and CDR2 YYNGEE. CDR3 in amino acids: CASSAVRGGNYNEQFF.

The chain uses TRBV11-2 and TRBJ2-5; TCRdb names TRBD2, which stays unverified in the absence of DNA. Germline V gene sequence: CDR1 SGHAT, CDR2 FQNNGV. The CDR3 is 14 amino acids. The CDR3 protein is CASSLPGIRGAQYF.

The chain recombines TRBV20-1 with TRBJ2-2. The CDR3 runs to 14 residues. Germline loops: CDR1 DFQATT, CDR2 SNEGSKA (reference sequence). The CDR3 loop reads CSARDPAATGELFF.

The chain carries TRBV2 and TRBJ2-1; as DNA is missing, the TRBD1 call by TCRdb cannot be tested. This CDR3 comprises 16 residues. Germline CDR1 SNHLY, CDR2 FYNNEI. CDR3 protein: CASSGVQVRPYNEQFF.

CDR3 in amino acids: CASSPGQRVIKTQYF. The rearrangement uses TRBV18 and TRBJ2-5; TCRdb gives TRBD2 as the D gene, but with no DNA this cannot be confirmed. Germline V gene data show CDR1 as KGHSH and CDR2 as LQKENI. This CDR3 has 15 residues.

V and J are TRBV6-1 and TRBJ2-7; TCRdb returns TRBD1, unconfirmable since there is no DNA. The CDR3 totals 14 residues. The germline CDR1 and CDR2 sequences are MNHNS and SASEGT. This chain's CDR3 is CASTFGQGYYEQYF.

The V call is TRBV7-2, the J call TRBJ2-1; the TRBD1 assignment by TCRdb is unverifiable without DNA. Germline CDR1 is SGHTA and CDR2 is FQGNSA. The CDR3 has 14 residues. This CDR3 is CASSFRETYNEQFF.

J is TRBJ2-7 and V is TRBV5-1; TCRdb's D call of TRBD1 is untestable without DNA. In germline, CDR1 is SGHRS, CDR2 YFSETQ. There are 16 residues in the CDR3. This CDR3 is CASSFGTGKGAYEQYF. Drawing the rest from reference TRBV5-1 and TRBJ2-7, the complete variable domain is KAGVTQTPRYLIKTRGQQVTLSCSPISGHRSVSWYQQTPGQGLQFLFEYFSETQRNKGNFPGRFSGRQFSNSRSEMNVSTLELGDSALYLCASSFGTGKGAYEQYFGPGTRLTVT.

The chain is built from TRBV9 and TRBJ1-4. The CDR3 has 13 residues. The germline V gene encodes CDR1 SGDLS and CDR2 YYNGEE. The CDR3 is CASSVEDGEKLFF.

This chain connects TRBV14 to TRBJ1-1. Looked up from germline, CDR1 is SGHDN and CDR2 is FVKESK. There are 13 residues in the CDR3. CDR3 residues: CASSQAVFIEAFF.

J is TRBJ2-6 and V is TRBV4-1. There are 17 residues in the CDR3. Germline CDR1 MGHRA, CDR2 YSYEKL. CDR3 protein: CASSQDPQSSGANVLTF.

The chain is built from TRBV9 and TRBJ1-6; TCRdb gives TRBD1 as the D gene, but with no DNA this cannot be confirmed. This CDR3 has 19 residues. The V gene's germline CDR1 is SGDLS and CDR2 YYNGEE. The CDR3 sequence is CASSVHWDRRSSYNSPLHF.

The chain uses TRBV5-1 and TRBJ2-3; the D call from TCRdb, TRBD1, cannot be confirmed without DNA. Germline V gene sequence: CDR1 SGHRS, CDR2 YFSETQ. This CDR3 has 16 residues. The CDR3 reads CASSPGPRPPPDTQYF.

This chain links TRBV7-2 with TRBJ1-5; lacking DNA, the TRBD1 call made by TCRdb goes unchecked. This CDR3 spans 15 amino acids. Germline V gene sequence: CDR1 SGHTA, CDR2 FQGNSA. The CDR3 is CASSLEGLRNQPQHF.

The rearrangement joins TRBV7-9 to TRBJ2-5; TCRdb indicates TRBD2, and absent DNA this call remains unverified. The germline CDR1 and CDR2 sequences are SEHNR and FQNEAQ (reference sequence). This CDR3 contains 15 residues. CDR3 protein: CASRTSGGGQETQYF.

The V gene is TRBV6-4, the J gene TRBJ2-3; TCRdb returns TRBD2, unconfirmable since there is no DNA. From germline, CDR1 is MRHNA and CDR2 SNTAGT. The CDR3 is 15 residues long. The CDR3 protein is CASSPGTSSTDTQYF.

The rearrangement links TRBV7-3 to TRBJ2-2; TCRdb's D call of TRBD1 is untestable without DNA. The CDR3 is 16 residues long. Per the germline V gene, CDR1 is SGHTA and CDR2 is FQGTGA. The CDR3 reads CASSFRTAANTGELFF. Combining the CDR3 with reference TRBV7-3 and TRBJ2-2 gives the whole variable domain GAGVSQTPSNKVTEKGKYVELRCDPISGHTALYWYRQSLGQGPEFLIYFQGTGAADDSGLPNDRFFAVRPEGSVSTLKIQRTERGDSAVYLCASSFRTAANTGELFFGEGSRLTVL.

V gene TRBV6-2 or TRBV6-3 combines with J gene TRBJ2-7; TCRdb indicates TRBD2, and absent DNA this call remains unverified. Germline V gives CDR1 MNHEY, CDR2 SVGEGT. This CDR3 comprises 14 residues. CDR3 sequence: CASSYSAGPYEQYF.